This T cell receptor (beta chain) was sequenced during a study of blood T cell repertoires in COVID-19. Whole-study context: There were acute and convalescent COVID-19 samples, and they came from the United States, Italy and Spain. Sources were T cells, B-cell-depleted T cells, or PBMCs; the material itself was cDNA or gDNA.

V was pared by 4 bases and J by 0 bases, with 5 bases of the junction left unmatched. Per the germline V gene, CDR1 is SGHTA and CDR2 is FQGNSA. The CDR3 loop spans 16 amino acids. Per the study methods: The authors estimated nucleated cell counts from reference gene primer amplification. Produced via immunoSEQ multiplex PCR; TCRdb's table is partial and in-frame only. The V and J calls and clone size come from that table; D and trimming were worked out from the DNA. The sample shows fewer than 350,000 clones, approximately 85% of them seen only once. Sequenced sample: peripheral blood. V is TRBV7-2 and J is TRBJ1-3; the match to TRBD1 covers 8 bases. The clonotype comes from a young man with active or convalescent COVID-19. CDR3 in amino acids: CASSWTGLYSGNTIYF. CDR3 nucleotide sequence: TGTGCCAGCAGCTGGACAGGGTTGTACTCTGGAAACACCATATATTTT.